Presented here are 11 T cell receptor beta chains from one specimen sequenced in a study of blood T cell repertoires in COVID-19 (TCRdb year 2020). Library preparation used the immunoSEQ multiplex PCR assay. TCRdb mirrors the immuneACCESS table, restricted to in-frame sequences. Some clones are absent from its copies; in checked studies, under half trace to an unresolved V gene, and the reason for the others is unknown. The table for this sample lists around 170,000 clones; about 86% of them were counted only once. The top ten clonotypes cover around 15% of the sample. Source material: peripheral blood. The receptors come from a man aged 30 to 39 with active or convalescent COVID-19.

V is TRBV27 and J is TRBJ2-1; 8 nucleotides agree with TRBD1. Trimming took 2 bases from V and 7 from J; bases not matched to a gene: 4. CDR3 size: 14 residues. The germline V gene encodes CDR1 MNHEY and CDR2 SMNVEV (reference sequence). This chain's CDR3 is CASSLGQGANEQFF. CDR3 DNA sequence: TGTGCCAGCAGTTTAGGGCAGGGGGCAAATGAGCAGTTCTTC.

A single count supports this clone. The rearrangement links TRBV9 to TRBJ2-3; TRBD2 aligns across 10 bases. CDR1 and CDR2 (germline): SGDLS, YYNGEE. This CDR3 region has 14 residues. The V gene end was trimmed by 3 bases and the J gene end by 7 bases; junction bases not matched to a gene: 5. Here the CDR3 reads CASSAPGLANTQYF. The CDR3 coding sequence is TGTGCCAGCAGCGCACCGGGACTAGCGAATACGCAGTATTTT. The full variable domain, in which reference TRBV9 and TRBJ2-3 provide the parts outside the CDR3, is DSGVTQTPKHLITATGQRVTLRCSPRSGDLSVYWYQQSLDQGLQFLIQYYNGEERAKGNILERFSAQQFPDLHSELNLSSLELGDSALYFCASSAPGLANTQYFGPGTRLTVL.

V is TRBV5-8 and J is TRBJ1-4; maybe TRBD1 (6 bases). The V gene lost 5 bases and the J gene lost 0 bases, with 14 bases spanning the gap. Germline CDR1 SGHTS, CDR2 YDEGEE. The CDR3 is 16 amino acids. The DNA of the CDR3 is TGTGCCAGCAGTTTAACAGGGATAGCAACTAATGAAAAACTGTTTTTT. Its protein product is CASSLTGIATNEKLFF. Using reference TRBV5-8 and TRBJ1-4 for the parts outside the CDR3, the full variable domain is EAGVTQSPTHLIKTRGQQATLRCSPISGHTSVYWYQQALGLGLQFLLWYDEGEERNRGNFPPRFSGRQFPNYSSELNVNALELEDSALYLCASSLTGIATNEKLFFGSGTQLSVL.

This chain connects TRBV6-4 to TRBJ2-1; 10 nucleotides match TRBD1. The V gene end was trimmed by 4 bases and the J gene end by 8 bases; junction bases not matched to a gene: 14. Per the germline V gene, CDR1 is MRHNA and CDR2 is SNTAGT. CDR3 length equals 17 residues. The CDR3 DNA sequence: TGTGCCAGCAGTGGCTCGAGTGGAGGGACAGGGGTCCATGAGCAGTTCTTC. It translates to CASSGSSGGTGVHEQFF.

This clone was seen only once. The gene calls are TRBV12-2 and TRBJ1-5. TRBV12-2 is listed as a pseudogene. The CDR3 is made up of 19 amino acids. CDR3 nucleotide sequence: TGTGCAAGTCGCTTAAAGGGCGGGAGAGACAGCTATAGCAATCAGCCCCAGCATTTT. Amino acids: CASRLKGGRDSYSNQPQHF.

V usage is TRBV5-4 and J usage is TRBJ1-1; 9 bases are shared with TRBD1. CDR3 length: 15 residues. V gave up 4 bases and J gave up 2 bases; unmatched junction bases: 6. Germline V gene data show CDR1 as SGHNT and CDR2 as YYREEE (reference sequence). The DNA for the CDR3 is TGTGCCAGCAGCCCGGACAGGGGAGGAAACACTGAAGCTTTCTTT. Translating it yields CASSPDRGGNTEAFF. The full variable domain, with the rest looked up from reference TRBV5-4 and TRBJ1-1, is ETGVTQSPTHLIKTRGQQVTLRCSSQSGHNTVSWYQQALGQGPQFIFQYYREEENGRGNFPPRFSGLQFPNYSSELNVNALELDDSALYLCASSPDRGGNTEAFFGQGTRLTVV.

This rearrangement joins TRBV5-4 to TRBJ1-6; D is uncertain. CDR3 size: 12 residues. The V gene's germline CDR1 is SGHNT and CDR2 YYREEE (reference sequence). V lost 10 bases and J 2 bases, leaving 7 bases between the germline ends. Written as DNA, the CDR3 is TGTGCCGGCGGAGCCTATAATTCACCCCTCCACTTT. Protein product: CAGGAYNSPLHF.

The chain's CDR3 is CASSEFELAGVQEQFF. DNA of the CDR3: TGTGCCAGCAGTGAATTTGAACTAGCGGGGGTCCAGGAGCAGTTCTTC. The genes are TRBV2 and TRBJ2-1; 11 bases are a match to TRBD2. This CDR3 contains 16 residues. The junction had 10 bases not matched to a gene; V was cut back by 2 bases and J by 10 bases. Germline V gene data show CDR1 as SNHLY and CDR2 as FYNNEI.

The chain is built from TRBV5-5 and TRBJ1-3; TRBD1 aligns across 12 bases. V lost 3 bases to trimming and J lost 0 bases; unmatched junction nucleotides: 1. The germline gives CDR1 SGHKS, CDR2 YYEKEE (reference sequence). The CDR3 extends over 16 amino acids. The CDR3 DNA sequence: TGTGCCAGCAGCTGGGACAGGGGGCCCTCTGGAAACACCATATATTTT. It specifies CASSWDRGPSGNTIYF.

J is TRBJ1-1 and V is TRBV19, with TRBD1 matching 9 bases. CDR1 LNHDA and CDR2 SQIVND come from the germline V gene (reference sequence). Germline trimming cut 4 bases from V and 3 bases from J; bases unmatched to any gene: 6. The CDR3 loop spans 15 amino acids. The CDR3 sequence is CASSRDRAVDTEAFF. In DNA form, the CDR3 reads TGTGCCAGTAGTAGGGACAGGGCCGTGGACACTGAAGCTTTCTTT.

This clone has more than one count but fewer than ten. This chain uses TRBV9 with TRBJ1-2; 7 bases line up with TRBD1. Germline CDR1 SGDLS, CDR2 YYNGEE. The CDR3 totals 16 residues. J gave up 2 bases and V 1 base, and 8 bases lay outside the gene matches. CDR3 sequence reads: CASSVIGQGGNYGYTF. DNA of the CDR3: TGTGCCAGCAGCGTAATCGGGCAGGGGGGAAACTATGGCTACACCTTC.